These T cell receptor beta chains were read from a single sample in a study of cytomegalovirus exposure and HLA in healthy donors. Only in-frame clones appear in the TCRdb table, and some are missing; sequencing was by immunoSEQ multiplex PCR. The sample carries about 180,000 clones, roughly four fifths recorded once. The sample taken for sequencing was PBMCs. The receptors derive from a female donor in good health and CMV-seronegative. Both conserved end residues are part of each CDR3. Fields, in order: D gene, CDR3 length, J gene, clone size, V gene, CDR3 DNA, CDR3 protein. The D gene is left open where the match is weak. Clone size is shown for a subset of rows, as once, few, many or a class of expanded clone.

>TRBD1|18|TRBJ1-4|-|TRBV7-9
TGTGCCAGCAGCCCCCTGAAGACGACAGGGGCCTCCAATGAAAAACTGTTTTTT
CASSPLKTTGASNEKLFF
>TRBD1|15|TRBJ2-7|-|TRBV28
TGTGCCAGCTTACCCTACCGGGACAGGATCTACGAGCAGTACTTC
CASLPYRDRIYEQYF
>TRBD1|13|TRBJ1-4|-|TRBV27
TGTGCCAGCAGCACCCGGACAGGGGAAAAACTGTTTTTT
CASSTRTGEKLFF
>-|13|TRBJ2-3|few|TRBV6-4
TGTGCCAGCAGTGAGCACAGTACAGATACGCAGTATTTT
CASSEHSTDTQYF
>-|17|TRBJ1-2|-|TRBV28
TGTGCCAGCAGTCTGAAGGGGCTCGGCGGTTTAAGCTATGGCTACACCTTC
CASSLKGLGGLSYGYTF
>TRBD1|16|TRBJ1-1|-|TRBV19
TGTGCCAGTAGGACTTTCCGGGACAGCCTGAACACTGAAGCTTTCTTT
CASRTFRDSLNTEAFF
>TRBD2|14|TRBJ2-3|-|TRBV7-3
TGTGCCAGCAGCCATAGCGGGGGGGGGCATACGCAGTATTTT
CASSHSGGGHTQYF
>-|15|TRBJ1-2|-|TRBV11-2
TGTGCCAGCAGCTTAGTCCGGGGGAAGGGGTATGGCTACACCTTC
CASSLVRGKGYGYTF
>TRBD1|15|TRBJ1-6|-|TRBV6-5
TGTGCCAGCAGCCTGGGACAGCCGGATAATTCACCCCTCCACTTT
CASSLGQPDNSPLHF
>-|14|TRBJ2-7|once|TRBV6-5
TGTGCCAGCAGTCCCATCGGCGGGGGCGGCGAGCAGTACTTC
CASSPIGGGGEQYF
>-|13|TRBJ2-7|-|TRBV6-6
TGTGCCAGCAGTTACTCGGACTCTCAGGAGCAGTACTTC
CASSYSDSQEQYF
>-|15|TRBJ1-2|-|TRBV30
TGTGCCTGGAGTGTACAGTTGGGTGGGTTCCGTGGCTACACCTTC
CAWSVQLGGFRGYTF
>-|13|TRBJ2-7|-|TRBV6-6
TGTGCCAGCAGTGCTCCTAGCGCCAACGAGCAGTACTTC
CASSAPSANEQYF
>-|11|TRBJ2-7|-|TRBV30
TGTGCCTGGAGTATAGGGGGCGAGCAGTACTTC
CAWSIGGEQYF
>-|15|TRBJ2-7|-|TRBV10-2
TGCGCCAGCAGTGAGTCGCCCTTGGGGCTCTACGAGCAGTACTTC
CASSESPLGLYEQYF
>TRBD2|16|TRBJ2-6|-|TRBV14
TGTGCCAGCAGCCCCCGGGGAGGGGTCGGGGCCAACGTCCTGACTTTC
CASSPRGGVGANVLTF
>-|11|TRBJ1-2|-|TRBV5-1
TGCGCCAGCAGCAACAGGGACGGCTACACCTTC
CASSNRDGYTF
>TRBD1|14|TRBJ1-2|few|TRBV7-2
TGTGCCAGCAGCCGACAGGGGACAGTAGGAGGCTACACCTTC
CASSRQGTVGGYTF
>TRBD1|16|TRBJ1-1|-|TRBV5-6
TGTGCCAGCAGCTCCCCCCGGGACAGGGCCAACACTGAAGCTTTCTTT
CASSSPRDRANTEAFF
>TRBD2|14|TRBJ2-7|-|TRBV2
TGTGCCAGCGACTCGGCTAGCGGGAGGTACGAGCAGTACTTC
CASDSASGRYEQYF
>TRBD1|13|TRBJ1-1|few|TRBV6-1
TGTGCCAGCAGAACTACAGGGGGCACTGAAGCTTTCTTT
CASRTTGGTEAFF
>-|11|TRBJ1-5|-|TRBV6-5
TGTGCCAGCACCAAAGGGGGGCCCCAGCATTTT
CASTKGGPQHF
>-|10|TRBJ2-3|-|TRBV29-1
TGCAGCGTTGGGGAGGATACGCAGTATTTT
CSVGEDTQYF
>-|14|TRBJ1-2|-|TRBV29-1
TGCAGCGCAGAAGGGTGGGACTCCCTCTATGGCTACACCTTC
CSAEGWDSLYGYTF
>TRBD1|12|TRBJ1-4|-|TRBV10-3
TGTGCCAGGGACAGCCTTAATGAAAAACTGTTTTTT
CARDSLNEKLFF
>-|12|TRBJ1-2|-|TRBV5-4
TGTGCCAGCGGGGGCGTCGACTATGGCTACACCTTC
CASGGVDYGYTF
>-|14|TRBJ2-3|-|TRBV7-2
TGTGCCAGCAGCATCCTACAGGGCACAGATACGCAGTATTTT
CASSILQGTDTQYF
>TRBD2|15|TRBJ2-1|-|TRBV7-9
TGTGCCAGCAGCCCCAGAGCGGGGACCTACAATGAGCAGTTCTTC
CASSPRAGTYNEQFF
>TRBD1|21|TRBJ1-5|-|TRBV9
TGTGCCAGCAGCGTAGCTACGGGGGGTGGTCTTAGGACAGGGATCCGTCAGCCCCAGCATTTT
CASSVATGGGLRTGIRQPQHF
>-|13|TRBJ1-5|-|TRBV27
TGTGCCAGCAGTACCCGGACGGGACAGCCCCAGCATTTT
CASSTRTGQPQHF
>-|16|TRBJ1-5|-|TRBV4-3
TGCGCCAGCAGCCAAGCACACACAGGTAGTAATCAGCCCCAGCATTTT
CASSQAHTGSNQPQHF
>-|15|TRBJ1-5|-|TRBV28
TGTGCCAGCAGTTTCCGGGGGAGGAGCAATCAGCCCCAGCATTTT
CASSFRGRSNQPQHF
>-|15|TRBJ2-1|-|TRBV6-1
TGTGCCAGCAGTGAGGTGGCGGGGTTCTACAATGAGCAGTTCTTC
CASSEVAGFYNEQFF
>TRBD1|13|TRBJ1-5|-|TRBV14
TGTGCCAGCAGCCAGGGTCTACAGGGGTCTGTCCATTTT
CASSQGLQGSVHF
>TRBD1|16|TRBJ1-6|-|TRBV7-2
TGTGCCAGCAGCTCGTCCCGGGACAGGGTCAATTCACCCCTCCACTTT
CASSSSRDRVNSPLHF
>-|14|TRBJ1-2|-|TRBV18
TGTGCCAGCTCGCCCGCCGGGGGTAACTATGGCTACACCTTC
CASSPAGGNYGYTF
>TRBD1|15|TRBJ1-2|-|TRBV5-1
TGCGCCAGCAGCCCGCGGGACAGGGGCATCTATGGCTACACCTTC
CASSPRDRGIYGYTF